This TCR beta chain stems from a study of blood T cell repertoires in COVID-19. About the research overall: From the United States, Italy and Spain came samples of acute and convalescent COVID-19. T cells, B-cell-depleted T cells, or PBMCs provided the cDNA or gDNA that served as material.

While infection was still active, Seattle patients were enrolled and then followed longitudinally. Repertoires were generated with immunoSEQ multiplex PCR, while TCRdb's copy carries only in-frame clones and drops some. Altogether 30,000 to 35,000 clones are present, roughly 90% being singletons, with the ten largest covering 6.5% to 10%. Trimming cost V 1 base and J 8 bases, with 12 bases left between them. This CDR3 comprises 14 residues. Looked up from germline, CDR1 is MGHRA and CDR2 is YSYEKL. Sequencing was carried out using peripheral blood. This clonotype was obtained from a man aged 55-75 years with COVID-19, enrolled during active disease. The genes are TRBV4-1 and TRBJ2-1; weak D call: TRBD2 (5 bases). In DNA, the CDR3 is TGCGCCAGCAGCCAAGTTCGACTACCGGATGAGCAGTTCTTC. Its translation is CASSQVRLPDEQFF.